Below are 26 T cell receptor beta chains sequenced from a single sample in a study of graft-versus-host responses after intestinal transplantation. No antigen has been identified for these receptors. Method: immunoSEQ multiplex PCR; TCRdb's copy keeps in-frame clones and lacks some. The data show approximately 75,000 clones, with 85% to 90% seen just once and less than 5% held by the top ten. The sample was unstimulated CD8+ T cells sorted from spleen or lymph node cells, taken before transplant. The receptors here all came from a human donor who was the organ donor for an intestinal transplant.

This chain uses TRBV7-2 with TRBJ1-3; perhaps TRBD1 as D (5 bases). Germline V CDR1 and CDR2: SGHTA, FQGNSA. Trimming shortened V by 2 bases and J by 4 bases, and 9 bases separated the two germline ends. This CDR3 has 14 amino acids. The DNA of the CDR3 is TGTGCCAGCAGCTTAATAGGGGCGGGAAACACCATATATTTT. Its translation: CASSLIGAGNTIYF.

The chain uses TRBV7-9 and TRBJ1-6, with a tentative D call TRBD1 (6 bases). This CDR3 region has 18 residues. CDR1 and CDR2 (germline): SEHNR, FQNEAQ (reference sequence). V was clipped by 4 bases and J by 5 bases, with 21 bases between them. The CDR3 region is CASSSRPIRDINNSPLHF. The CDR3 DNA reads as TGTGCCAGCAGCTCTCGCCCTATCCGGGACATTAATAATTCACCCCTCCACTTT.

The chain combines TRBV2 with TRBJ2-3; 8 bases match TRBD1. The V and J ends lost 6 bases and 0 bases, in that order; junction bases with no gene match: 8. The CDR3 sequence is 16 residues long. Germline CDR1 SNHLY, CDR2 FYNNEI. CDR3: CASSDRQGRSTDTQYF. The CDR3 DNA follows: TGTGCCAGCAGCGATAGACAGGGGCGAAGCACAGATACGCAGTATTTT.

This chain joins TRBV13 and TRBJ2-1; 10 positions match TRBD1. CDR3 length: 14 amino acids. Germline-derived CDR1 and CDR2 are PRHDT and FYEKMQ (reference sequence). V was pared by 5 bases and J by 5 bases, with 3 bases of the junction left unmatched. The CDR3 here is CASSTGTGDNEQFF. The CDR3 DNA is TGTGCCAGCAGCACAGGGACAGGGGACAATGAGCAGTTCTTC.

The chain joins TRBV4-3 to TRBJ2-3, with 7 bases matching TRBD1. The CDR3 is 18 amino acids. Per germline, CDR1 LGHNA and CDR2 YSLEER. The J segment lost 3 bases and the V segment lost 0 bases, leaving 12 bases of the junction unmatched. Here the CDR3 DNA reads TGCGCCAGCAGCCAAGAGCCCTCTTGGACAGGTAGGACAGATACGCAGTATTTT. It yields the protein CASSQEPSWTGRTDTQYF.

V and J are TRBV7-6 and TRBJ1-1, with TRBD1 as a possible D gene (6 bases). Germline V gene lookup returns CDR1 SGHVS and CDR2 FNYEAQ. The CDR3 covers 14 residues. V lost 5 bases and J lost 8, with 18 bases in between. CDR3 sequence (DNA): TGTGCCAGCAGCCCCCTCGATACAGGGATGGAAGCTTTCTTT. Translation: CASSPLDTGMEAFF.

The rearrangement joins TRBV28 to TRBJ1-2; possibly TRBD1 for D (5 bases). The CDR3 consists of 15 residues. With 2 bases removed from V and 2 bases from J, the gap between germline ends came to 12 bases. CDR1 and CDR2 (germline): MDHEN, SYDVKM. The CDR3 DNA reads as TGTGCCAGCAGTTTAGCCGGGGGTACAAACTATGGCTACACCTTC. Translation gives CASSLAGGTNYGYTF.

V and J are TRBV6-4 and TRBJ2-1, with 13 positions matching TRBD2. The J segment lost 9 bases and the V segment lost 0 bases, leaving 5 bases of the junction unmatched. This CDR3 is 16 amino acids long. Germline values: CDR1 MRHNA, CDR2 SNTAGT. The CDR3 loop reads CASSDSGTSGAREQFF. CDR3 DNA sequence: TGTGCCAGCAGTGACTCCGGGACTAGCGGGGCCCGTGAGCAGTTCTTC.

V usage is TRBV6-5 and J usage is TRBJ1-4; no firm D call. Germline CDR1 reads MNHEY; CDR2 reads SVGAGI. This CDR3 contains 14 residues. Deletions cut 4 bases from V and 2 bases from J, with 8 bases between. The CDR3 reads CASSSVRTNEKLFF. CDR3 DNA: TGTGCCAGCAGTTCCGTCCGGACTAATGAAAAACTGTTTTTT.

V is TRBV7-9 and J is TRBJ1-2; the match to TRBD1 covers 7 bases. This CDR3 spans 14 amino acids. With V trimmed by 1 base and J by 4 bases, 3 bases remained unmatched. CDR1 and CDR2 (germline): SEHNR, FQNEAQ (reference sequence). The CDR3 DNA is TGTGCCAGCAGCTTAGTACAGGGGAGCTATGGCTACACCTTC. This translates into CASSLVQGSYGYTF.

The CDR3 DNA follows: TGTGCCAGCAGACTCGGGGAACTCCACAATGAGCAGTTCTTC. Amino acid sequence: CASRLGELHNEQFF. This chain links TRBV9 with TRBJ2-1; perhaps TRBD2 as D (5 bases). Germline V gene data show CDR1 as SGDLS and CDR2 as YYNGEE. Between the trimmed V and J ends, which lost 5 bases and 5 bases, there was a span of 14 bases. The CDR3 consists of 14 residues.

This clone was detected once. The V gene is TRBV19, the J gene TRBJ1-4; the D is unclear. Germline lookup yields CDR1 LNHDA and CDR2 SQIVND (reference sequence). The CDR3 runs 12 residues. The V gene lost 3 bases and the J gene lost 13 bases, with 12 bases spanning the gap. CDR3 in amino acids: CASSIHPSGLFF. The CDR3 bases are TGTGCCAGTAGTATTCACCCTTCGGGACTGTTTTTT.

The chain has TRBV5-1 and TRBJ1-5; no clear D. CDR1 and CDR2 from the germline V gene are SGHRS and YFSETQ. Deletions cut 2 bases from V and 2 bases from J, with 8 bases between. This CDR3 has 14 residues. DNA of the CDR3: TGCGCCAGCAGCTTTGAGGGCGGCAATCAGCCCCAGCATTTT. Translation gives CASSFEGGNQPQHF.

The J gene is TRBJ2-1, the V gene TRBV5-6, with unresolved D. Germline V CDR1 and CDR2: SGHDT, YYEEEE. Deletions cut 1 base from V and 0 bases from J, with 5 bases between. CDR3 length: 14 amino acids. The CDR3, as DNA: TGTGCCAGCAGCTTGTACAGCTCCTACAATGAGCAGTTCTTC. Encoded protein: CASSLYSSYNEQFF.

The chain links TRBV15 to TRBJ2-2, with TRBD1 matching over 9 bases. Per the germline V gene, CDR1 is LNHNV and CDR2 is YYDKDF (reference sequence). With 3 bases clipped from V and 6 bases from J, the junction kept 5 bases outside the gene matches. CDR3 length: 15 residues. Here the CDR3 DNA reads TGTGCCACCAGCAGGGACAGGGGTTATGCCGGGGAGCTGTTTTTT. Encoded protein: CATSRDRGYAGELFF.

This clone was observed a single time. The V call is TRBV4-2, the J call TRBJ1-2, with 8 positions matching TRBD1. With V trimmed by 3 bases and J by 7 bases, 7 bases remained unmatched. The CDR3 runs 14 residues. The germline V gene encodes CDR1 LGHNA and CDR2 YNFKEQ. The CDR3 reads CASSHPTGALGYTF. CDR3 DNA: TGTGCCAGCAGCCACCCGACAGGGGCCCTTGGCTACACCTTC.

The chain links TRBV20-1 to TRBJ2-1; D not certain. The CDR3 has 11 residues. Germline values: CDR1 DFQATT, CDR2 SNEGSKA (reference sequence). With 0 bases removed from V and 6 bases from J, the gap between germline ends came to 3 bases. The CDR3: CSARDVNEQFF. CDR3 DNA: TGCAGTGCTAGAGACGTCAATGAGCAGTTCTTC.

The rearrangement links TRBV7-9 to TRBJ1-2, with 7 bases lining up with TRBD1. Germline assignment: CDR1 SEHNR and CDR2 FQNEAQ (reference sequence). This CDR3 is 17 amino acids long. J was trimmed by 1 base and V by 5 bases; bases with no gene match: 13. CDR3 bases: TGTGCCAGCAGCCCATCCCCGGGGACAGCGTTTAACTATGGCTACACCTTC. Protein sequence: CASSPSPGTAFNYGYTF.

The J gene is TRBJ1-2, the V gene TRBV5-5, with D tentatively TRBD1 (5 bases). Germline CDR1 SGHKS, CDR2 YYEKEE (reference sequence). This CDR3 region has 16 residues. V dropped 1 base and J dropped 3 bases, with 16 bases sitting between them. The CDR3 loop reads CASSLWGNAGDYGYTF. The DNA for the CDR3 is TGTGCCAGCAGCTTGTGGGGAAATGCGGGGGACTATGGCTACACCTTC.

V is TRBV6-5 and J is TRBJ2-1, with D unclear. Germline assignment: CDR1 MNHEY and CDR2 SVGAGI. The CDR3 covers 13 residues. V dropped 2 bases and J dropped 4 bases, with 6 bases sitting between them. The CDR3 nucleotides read TGTGCCAGCAGTTACGAGGAATACAATGAGCAGTTCTTC. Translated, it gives CASSYEEYNEQFF.

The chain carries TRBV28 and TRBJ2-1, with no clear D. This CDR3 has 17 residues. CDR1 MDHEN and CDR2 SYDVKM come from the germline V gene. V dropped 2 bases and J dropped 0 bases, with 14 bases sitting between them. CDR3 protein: CASSLEGGLSSYNEQFF. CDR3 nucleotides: TGTGCCAGCAGTTTAGAAGGCGGCTTGAGCTCCTACAATGAGCAGTTCTTC.

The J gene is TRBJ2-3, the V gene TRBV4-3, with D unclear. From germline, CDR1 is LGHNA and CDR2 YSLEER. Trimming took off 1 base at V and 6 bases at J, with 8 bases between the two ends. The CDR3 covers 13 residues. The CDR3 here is CASSQASGDTQYF. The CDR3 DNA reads TGCGCCAGCAGCCAAGCCTCAGGCGATACGCAGTATTTT.

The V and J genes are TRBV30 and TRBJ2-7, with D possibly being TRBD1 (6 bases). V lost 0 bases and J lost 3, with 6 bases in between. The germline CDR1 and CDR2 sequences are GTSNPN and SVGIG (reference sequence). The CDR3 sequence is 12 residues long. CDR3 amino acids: CAWSVQGYEQYV. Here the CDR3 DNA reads TGTGCCTGGAGTGTACAGGGCTACGAGCAGTACGTC.

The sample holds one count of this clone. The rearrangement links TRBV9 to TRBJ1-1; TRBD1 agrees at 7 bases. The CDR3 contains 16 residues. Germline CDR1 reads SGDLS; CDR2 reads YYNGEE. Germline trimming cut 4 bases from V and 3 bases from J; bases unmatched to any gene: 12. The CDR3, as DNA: TGTGCCAGCAGCCCGGGGACAGCCTCTCAAGACACTGAAGCTTTCTTT. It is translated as CASSPGTASQDTEAFF.

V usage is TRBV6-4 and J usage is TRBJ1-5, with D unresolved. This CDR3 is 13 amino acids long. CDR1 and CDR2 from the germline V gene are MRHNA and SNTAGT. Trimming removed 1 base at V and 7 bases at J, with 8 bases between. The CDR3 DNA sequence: TGTGCCAGCAGTGACTTTTCGGGACAGCCCCAGCATTTT. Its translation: CASSDFSGQPQHF.

For the CDR3, the DNA is TGTGCCAGCAGCTTAAACCCCACAGGGGATGATGGCTACACCTTC. This translates into CASSLNPTGDDGYTF. J is TRBJ1-2 and V is TRBV7-3; 7 bases align to TRBD1. The CDR3 is 15 amino acids. V lost 1 base, J lost 6 bases, and 8 bases stayed unmatched. Germline CDR1 SGHTA, CDR2 FQGTGA.